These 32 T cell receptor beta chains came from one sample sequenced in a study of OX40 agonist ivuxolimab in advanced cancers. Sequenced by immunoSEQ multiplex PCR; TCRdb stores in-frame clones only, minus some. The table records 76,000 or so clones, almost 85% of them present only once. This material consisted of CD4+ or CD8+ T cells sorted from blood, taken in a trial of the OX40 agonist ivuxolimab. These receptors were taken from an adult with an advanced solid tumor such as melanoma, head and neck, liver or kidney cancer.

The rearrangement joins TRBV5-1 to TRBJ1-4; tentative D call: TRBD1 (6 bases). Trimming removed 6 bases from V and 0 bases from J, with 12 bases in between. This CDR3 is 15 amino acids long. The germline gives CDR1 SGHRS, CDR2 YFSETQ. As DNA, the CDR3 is TGCGCCAGCACTCGGGGGGCTGCAACTAATGAAAAACTGTTTTTT. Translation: CASTRGAATNEKLFF.

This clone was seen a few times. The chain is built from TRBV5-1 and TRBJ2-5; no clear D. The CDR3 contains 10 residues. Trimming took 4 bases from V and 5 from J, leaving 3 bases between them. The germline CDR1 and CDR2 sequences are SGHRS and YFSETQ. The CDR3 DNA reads TGCGCCAGCAGCGAGGAGACCCAGTACTTC. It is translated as CASSEETQYF.

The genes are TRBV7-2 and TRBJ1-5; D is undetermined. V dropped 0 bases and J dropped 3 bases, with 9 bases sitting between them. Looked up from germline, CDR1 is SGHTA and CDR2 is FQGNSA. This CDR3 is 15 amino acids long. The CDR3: CASSLAQFDNQPQHF. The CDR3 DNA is TGTGCCAGCAGCTTAGCGCAGTTCGACAATCAGCCCCAGCATTTT.

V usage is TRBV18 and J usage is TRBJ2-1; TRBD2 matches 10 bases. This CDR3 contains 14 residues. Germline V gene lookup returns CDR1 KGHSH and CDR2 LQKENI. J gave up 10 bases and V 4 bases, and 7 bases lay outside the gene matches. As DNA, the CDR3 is TGTGCCAGCTCACGTGGGACTAGCGAGTACGAGCAGTTCTTC. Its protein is CASSRGTSEYEQFF.

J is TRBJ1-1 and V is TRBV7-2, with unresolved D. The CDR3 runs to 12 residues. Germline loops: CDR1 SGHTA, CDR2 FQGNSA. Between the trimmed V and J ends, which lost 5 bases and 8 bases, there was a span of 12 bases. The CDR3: CASSPRGREAFF. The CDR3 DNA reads TGTGCCAGCAGCCCCCGGGGAAGGGAAGCTTTCTTT.

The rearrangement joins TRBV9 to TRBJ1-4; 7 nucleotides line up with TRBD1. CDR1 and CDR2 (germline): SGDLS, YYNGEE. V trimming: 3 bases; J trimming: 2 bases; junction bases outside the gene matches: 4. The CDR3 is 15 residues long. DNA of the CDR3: TGTGCCAGCAGCGCCCGACAGGGCACTAATGAAAAACTGTTTTTT. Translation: CASSARQGTNEKLFF.

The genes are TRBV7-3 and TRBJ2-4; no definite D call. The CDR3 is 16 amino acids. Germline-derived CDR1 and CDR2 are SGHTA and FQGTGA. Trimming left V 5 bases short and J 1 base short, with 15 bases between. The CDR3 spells CASSPNPLQAKNIQYF. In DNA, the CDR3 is TGTGCCAGCAGCCCGAACCCACTACAGGCCAAAAACATTCAGTACTTC.

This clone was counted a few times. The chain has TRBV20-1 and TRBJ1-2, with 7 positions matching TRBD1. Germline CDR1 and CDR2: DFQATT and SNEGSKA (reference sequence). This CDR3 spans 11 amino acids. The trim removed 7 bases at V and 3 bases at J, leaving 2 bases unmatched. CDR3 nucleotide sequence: TGCAGTGGCGGGACAGACTATGGCTACACCTTC. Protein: CSGGTDYGYTF.

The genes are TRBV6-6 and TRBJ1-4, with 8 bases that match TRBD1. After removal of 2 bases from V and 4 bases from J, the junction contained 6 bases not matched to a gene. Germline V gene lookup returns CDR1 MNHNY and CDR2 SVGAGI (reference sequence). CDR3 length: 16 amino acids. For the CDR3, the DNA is TGTGCCAGCAGTTACGCCGGACAGGGCCTTAATGAAAAACTGTTTTTT. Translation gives CASSYAGQGLNEKLFF.

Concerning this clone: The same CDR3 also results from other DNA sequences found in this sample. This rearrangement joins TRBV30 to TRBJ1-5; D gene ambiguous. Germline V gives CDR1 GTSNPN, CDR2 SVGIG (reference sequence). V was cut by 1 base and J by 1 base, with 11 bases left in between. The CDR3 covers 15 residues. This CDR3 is CAWSDLGISNQPQHF. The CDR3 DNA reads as TGTGCCTGGAGTGACCTAGGAATAAGCAATCAGCCCCAGCATTTT.

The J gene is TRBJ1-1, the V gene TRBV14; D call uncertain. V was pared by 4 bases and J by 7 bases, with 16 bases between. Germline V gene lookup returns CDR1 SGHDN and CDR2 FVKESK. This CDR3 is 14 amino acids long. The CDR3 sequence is CASSPNRRPLEAFF. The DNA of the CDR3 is TGTGCCAGCAGCCCTAATAGAAGGCCACTTGAAGCTTTCTTT. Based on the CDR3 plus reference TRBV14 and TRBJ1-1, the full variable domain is EAGVTQFPSHSVIEKGQTVTLRCDPISGHDNLYWYRRVMGKEIKFLLHFVKESKQDESGMPNNRFLAERTGGTYSTLKVQPAELEDSGVYFCASSPNRRPLEAFFGQGTRLTVV.

The CDR3 reads CASSAGLAEDTQYF. DNA for the CDR3: TGTGCCAGCAGCGCCGGACTAGCGGAAGATACGCAGTATTTT. The rearrangement uses TRBV2 and TRBJ2-3, with 10 bases aligning to TRBD2. The V segment lost 6 bases and the J segment 5 bases; nucleotides outside the gene matches: 5. Germline V gene sequence: CDR1 SNHLY, CDR2 FYNNEI. The CDR3 runs to 14 residues.

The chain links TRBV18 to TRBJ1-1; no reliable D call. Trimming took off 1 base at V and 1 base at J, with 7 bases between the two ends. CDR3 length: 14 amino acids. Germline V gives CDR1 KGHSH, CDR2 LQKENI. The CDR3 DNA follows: TGTGCCAGCTCACCACTTTTTGGGAACACTGAAGCTTTCTTT. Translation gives CASSPLFGNTEAFF.

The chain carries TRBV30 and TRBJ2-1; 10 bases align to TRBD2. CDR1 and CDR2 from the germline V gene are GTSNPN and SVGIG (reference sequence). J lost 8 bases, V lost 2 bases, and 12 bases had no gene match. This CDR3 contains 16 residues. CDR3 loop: CAWSLGASGGGDEQFF. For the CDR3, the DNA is TGTGCCTGGAGTTTAGGGGCTAGCGGGGGTGGGGATGAGCAGTTCTTC.

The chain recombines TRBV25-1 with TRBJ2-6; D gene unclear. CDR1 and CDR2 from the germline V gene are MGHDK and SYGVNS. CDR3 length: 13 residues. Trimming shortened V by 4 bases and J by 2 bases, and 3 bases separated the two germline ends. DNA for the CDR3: TGTGCCAGCAGTGGAACTGGGGCCAACGTCCTGACTTTC. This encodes CASSGTGANVLTF.

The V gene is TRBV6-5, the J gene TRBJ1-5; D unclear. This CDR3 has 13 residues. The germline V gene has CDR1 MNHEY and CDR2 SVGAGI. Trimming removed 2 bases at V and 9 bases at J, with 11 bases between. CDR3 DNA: TGTGCCAGCAGTTACGGACGGGCCCTGCCCCAGCATTTT. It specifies CASSYGRALPQHF.

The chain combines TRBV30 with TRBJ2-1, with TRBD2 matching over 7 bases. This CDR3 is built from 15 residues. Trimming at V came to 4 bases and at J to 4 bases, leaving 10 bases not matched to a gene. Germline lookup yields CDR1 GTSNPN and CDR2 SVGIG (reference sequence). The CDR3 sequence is CAWTGRGTRYNEQFF. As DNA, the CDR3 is TGTGCCTGGACTGGGCGGGGGACCCGGTACAATGAGCAGTTCTTC.

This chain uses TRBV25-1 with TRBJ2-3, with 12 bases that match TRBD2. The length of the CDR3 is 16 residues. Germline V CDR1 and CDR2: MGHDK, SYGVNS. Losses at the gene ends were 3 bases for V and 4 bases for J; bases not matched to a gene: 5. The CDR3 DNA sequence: TGTGCCAGCAGTGATCGGACTAGCGGGGTTTCAGATACGCAGTATTTT. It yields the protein CASSDRTSGVSDTQYF.

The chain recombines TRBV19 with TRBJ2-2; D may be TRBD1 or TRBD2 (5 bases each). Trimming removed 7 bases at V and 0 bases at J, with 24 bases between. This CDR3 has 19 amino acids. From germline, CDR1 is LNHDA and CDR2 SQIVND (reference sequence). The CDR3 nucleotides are TGTGCCAGTATCCCCGGGGCCCGGGCGGGCCCAGCGAACACCGGGGAGCTGTTTTTT. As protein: CASIPGARAGPANTGELFF.

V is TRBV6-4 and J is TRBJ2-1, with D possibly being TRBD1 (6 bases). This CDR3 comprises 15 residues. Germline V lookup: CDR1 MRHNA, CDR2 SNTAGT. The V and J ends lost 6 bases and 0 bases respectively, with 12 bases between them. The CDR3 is CASRVDSSSYNEQFF. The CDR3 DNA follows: TGTGCCAGCAGGGTGGACAGTAGCTCCTACAATGAGCAGTTCTTC.

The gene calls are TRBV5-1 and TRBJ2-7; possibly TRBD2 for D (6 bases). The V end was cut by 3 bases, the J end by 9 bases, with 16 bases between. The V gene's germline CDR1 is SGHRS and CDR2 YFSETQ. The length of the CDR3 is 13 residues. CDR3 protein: CASSWRGAGGQYF. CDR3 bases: TGCGCCAGCAGCTGGCGCGGGGCCGGGGGGCAGTACTTC. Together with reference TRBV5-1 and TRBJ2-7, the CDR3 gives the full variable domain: KAGVTQTPRYLIKTRGQQVTLSCSPISGHRSVSWYQQTPGQGLQFLFEYFSETQRNKGNFPGRFSGRQFSNSRSEMNVSTLELGDSALYLCASSWRGAGGQYFGPGTRLTVT.

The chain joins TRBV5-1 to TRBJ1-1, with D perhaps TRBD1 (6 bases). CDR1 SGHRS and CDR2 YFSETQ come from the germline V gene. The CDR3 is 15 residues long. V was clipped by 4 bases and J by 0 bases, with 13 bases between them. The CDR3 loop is CASSAGTGLNTEAFF. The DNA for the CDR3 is TGCGCCAGCAGCGCTGGTACAGGGTTGAACACTGAAGCTTTCTTT.

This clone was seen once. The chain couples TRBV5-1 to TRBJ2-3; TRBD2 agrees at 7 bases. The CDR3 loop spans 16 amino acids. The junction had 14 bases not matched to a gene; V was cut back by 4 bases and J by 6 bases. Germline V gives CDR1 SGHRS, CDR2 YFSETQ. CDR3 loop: CASSAGLVGGSDTQYF. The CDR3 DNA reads TGCGCCAGCAGCGCAGGACTAGTGGGGGGGTCTGATACGCAGTATTTT.

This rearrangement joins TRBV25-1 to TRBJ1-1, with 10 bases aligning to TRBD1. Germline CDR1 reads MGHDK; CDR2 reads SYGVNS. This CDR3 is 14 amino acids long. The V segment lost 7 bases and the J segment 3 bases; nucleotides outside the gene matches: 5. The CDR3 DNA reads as TGTGCCAGCACCCAAGGACAGGGGGACACTGAAGCTTTCTTT. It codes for CASTQGQGDTEAFF. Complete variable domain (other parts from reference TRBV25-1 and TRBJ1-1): EADIYQTPRYLVIGTGKKITLECSQTMGHDKMYWYQQDPGMELHLIHYSYGVNSTEKGDLSSESTVSRIRTEHFPLTLESARPSHTSQYLCASTQGQGDTEAFFGQGTRLTVV.

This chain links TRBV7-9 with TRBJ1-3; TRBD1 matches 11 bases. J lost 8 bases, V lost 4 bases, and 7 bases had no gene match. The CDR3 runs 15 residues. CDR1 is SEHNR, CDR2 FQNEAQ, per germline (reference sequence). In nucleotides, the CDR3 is TGTGCCAGCAGCTCCCCCGGACAGGGGGCGGACACCATATATTTT. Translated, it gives CASSSPGQGADTIYF.

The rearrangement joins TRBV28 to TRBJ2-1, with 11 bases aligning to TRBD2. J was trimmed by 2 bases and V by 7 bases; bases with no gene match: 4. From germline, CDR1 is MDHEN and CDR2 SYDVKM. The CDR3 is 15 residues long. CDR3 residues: CASKLAGDPYNEQFF. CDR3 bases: TGTGCCAGCAAACTAGCGGGGGATCCCTACAATGAGCAGTTCTTC.

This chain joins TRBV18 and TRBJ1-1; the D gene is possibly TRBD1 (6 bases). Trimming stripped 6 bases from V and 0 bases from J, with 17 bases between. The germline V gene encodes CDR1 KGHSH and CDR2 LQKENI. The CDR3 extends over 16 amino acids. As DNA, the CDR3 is TGTGCCAGCTCCAAGCGTGGGGGGGCTCTGAACACTGAAGCTTTCTTT. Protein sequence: CASSKRGGALNTEAFF. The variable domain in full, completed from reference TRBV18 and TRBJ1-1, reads NAGVMQNPRHLVRRRGQEARLRCSPMKGHSHVYWYRQLPEEGLKFMVYLQKENIIDESGMPKERFSAEFPKEGPSILRIQQVVRGDSAAYFCASSKRGGALNTEAFFGQGTRLTVV.

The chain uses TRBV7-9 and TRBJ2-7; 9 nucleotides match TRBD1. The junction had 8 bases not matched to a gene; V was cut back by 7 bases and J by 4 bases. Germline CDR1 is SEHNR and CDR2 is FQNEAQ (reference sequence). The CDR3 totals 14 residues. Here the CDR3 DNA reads TGTGCCAGCAACGGACAGGGGACCTTATACGAGCAGTACTTC. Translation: CASNGQGTLYEQYF.

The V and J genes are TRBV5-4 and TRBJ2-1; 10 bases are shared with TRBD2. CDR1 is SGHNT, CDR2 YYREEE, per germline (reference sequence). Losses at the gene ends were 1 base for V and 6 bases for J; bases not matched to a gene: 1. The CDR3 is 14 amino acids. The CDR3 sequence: CASSLSGGANEQFF. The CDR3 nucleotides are TGTGCCAGCAGCTTGAGCGGGGGGGCCAATGAGCAGTTCTTC.

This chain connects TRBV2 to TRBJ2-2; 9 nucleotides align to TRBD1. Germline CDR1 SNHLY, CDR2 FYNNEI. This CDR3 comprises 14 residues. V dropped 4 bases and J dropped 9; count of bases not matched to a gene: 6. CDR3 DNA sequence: TGTGCCAGCAGTGCCGGGACAGGGTTCCGGGAGCTGTTTTTT. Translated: CASSAGTGFRELFF.

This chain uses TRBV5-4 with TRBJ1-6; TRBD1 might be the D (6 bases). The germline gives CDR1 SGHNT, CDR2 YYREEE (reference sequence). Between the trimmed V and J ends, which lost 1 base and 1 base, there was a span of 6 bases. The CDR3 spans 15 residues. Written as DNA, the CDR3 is TGTGCCAGCAGCTTGACAGGGTCCTATAATTCACCCCTCCACTTT. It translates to CASSLTGSYNSPLHF.

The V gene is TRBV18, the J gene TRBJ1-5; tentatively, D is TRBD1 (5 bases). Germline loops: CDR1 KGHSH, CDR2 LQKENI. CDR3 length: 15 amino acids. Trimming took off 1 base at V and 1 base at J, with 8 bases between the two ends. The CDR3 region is CASSPRGISNQPQHF. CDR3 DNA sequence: TGTGCCAGCTCACCACGGGGCATAAGCAATCAGCCCCAGCATTTT.